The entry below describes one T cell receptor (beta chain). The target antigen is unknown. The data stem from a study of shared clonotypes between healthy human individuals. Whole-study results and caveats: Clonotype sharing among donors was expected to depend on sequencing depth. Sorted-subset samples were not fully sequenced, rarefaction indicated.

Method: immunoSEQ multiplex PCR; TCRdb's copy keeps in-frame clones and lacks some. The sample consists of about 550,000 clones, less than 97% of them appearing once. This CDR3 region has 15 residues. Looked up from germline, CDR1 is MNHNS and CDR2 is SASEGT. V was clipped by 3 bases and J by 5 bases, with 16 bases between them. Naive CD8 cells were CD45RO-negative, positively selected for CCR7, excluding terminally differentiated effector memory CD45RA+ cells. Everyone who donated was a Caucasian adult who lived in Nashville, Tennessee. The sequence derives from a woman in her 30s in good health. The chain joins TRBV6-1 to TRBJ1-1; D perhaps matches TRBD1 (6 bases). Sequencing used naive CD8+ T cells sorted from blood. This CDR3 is CASSERGIQGTEAFF. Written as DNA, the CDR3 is TGTGCCAGCAGTGAGAGGGGCATACAGGGTACTGAAGCTTTCTTT.